This T cell receptor (beta chain) was captured in a study of blood T cell repertoires in COVID-19. Measured with immunoSEQ multiplex PCR; TCRdb has only the in-frame clones, and not every one. This sample has some 200,000 clones; about nine tenths occur once, and the top ten carry 2.5% to 3.5%. V was clipped by 6 bases and J by 6 bases; unmatched bases: 3. Looked up from germline, CDR1 is LGHNA and CDR2 is YNFKEQ. The length of the CDR3 is 13 residues. Sequenced material: PBMCs or T cells enriched from blood (not recorded which). The gene calls are TRBV4-2 and TRBJ2-2, with TRBD1 matching over 8 bases. The TCR was taken from a woman aged 45 to 65 in a cohort exposed to, infected with or recovered from COVID-19 (not recorded which). The DNA of the CDR3 is TGTGCCAGCAGACCGACAGGGGCCGGGGAGCTGTTTTTT. Translation: CASRPTGAGELFF.